The sequence of this T cell receptor (beta chain) was determined in a study of blood T cells in healthy people across ages. Overall study findings and caveats: Relative to aged donors, long-lived donors carried more naive CD4+ cells and displayed higher diversity.

Germline CDR1 MDHEN, CDR2 SYDVKM. Trimming removed 2 bases from V and 5 bases from J, with 15 bases in between. The CDR3 sequence is 15 residues long. For this clonotype: Its specificity is unknown.

The authors ran a second PCR of 7 to 11 cycles using a sample-barcoded 5' primer and a J-beta primer mix. Each cDNA molecule, via a template-switch adaptor with 12 random nucleotides, was tagged. TCRdb re-analysed the 5' RACE reads in MiXCR, keeping a single row per CDR3 protein. The data show 750,000 to 950,000 distinct CDR3 sequences, 25% to 35% seen once. These data also featured in a second study, about T cells of mothers and their children.

Sequenced input: blood. The rearrangement uses TRBV28 and TRBJ2-5, with D possibly matching TRBD2 (7 bases). The clonotype comes from a woman aged 40 to 50 in good health. The CDR3 reads CASSLRLEGGETQYF. CDR3 coding DNA: TGTGCCAGCAGTTTAAGGTTGGAGGGGGGGGAGACCCAGTACTTC. The whole variable domain, remainder taken from reference TRBV28 and TRBJ2-5, is DVKVTQSSRYLVKRTGEKVFLECVQDMDHENMFWYRQDPGLGLRLIYFSYDVKMKEKGDIPEGYSVSREKKERFSLILESASTNQTSMYLCASSLRLEGGETQYFGPGTRLLVL.